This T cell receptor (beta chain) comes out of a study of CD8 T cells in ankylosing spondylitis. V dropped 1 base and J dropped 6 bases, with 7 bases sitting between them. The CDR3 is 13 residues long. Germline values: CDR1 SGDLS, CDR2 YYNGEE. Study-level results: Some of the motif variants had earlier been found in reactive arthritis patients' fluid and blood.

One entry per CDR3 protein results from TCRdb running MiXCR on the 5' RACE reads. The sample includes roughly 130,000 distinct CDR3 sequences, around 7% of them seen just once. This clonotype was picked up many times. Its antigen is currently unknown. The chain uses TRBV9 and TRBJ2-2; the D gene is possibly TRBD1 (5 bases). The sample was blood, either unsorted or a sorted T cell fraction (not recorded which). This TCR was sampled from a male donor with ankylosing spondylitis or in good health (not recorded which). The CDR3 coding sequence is TGTGCCAGCAGCGTACAGGGCGCCGGGGAGCTGTTTTTT. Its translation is CASSVQGAGELFF.